The rows below give T cell receptor beta chains drawn from one sample of a study of control samples from healthy donors and cancer patients. Profiling relied on immunoSEQ multiplex PCR, and the TCRdb table lists in-frame clones only, not all of them. Of some 49,000 clones listed, 80% to 90% were seen once; the top ten hold about 2.6%. Sequenced input: PBMCs. Source of these receptors: a woman in her fifties or sixties with lung cancer. CDR3s include the opening cysteine and the closing phenylalanine or tryptophan. A D gene is named only where the DNA matches it firmly. Expanded clones get a size class; other rows say once, few or many, or leave the size out.

J | size | V | D | CDR3 | DNA
TRBJ2-2 | NA | TRBV6-6 | TRBD1 | CASSYLAGGTGELFF | TGTGCCAGCAGTTACTTGGCAGGGGGTACCGGGGAGCTGTTTTTT
TRBJ2-6 | NA | TRBV7-9 | NA | CASSVYTRVTGANVLTF | TGTGCCAGCAGCGTGTACACCAGGGTTACTGGGGCCAACGTCCTGACTTTC
TRBJ2-3 | NA | TRBV27 | NA | CASSWGWFETDTQYF | TGTGCCAGCAGTTGGGGGTGGTTTGAAACAGATACGCAGTATTTT
TRBJ2-7 | NA | TRBV6-1 | TRBD1 | CASSERAGGVIYEQYF | TGTGCCAGCAGTGAAAGGGCAGGGGGAGTTATTTACGAGCAGTACTTC
TRBJ1-6 | NA | TRBV5-4 | NA | CASSLAGFNVGLHF | TGTGCCAGCAGCTTGGCCGGTTTTAATGTGGGCCTCCACTTT
TRBJ1-1 | NA | TRBV5-8 | NA | CASSFVTEAFF | TGTGCCAGCAGCTTTGTCACTGAAGCTTTCTTT
TRBJ2-1 | NA | TRBV14 | NA | CASSAHPDSLQFF | TGTGCCAGCAGCGCCCACCCGGACAGCCTCCAGTTCTTC
TRBJ1-6 | few | TRBV28 | TRBD1 | CASSPTGTSGSPLHF | TGTGCCAGCAGTCCGACAGGGACAAGCGGCTCACCCCTCCACTTT
TRBJ1-6 | NA | TRBV7-9 | NA | CASSYTGTLNSPLHF | TGTGCCAGCAGCTACACCGGGACATTAAATTCACCCCTCCACTTT
TRBJ1-2 | NA | TRBV2 | TRBD1 | CASRQGQVYGYTF | TGTGCCAGCAGGCAGGGACAGGTCTATGGCTACACCTTC
TRBJ1-2 | NA | TRBV5-1 | TRBD1 | CASSLVQGADGYTF | TGCGCCAGCAGCTTGGTACAGGGGGCGGATGGCTACACCTTC
TRBJ2-5 | NA | TRBV5-6 | NA | CASSLANGREDSQETQYF | TGTGCCAGCAGCTTGGCGAACGGCCGGGAGGACAGCCAAGAGACCCAGTACTTC
TRBJ2-2 | NA | TRBV6-5 | NA | CGSRRGRHEHRGAVF | TGTGGGTCAAGAAGGGGCCGCCACGAACACCGGGGAGCTGTTTTT
TRBJ1-4 | NA | TRBV5-6 | TRBD1 | CASSMGDRAIGLFF | TGTGCCAGCAGCATGGGAGACAGGGCCATAGGTCTGTTTTTT
TRBJ2-6 | NA | TRBV12-5 | NA | CASGLGSGANVLTF | TGTGCTAGTGGTTTGGGCTCTGGGGCCAACGTCCTGACTTTC
TRBJ2-5 | NA | TRBV27 | NA | CASSPRNQETQYF | TGTGCCAGCAGTCCCAGAAATCAAGAGACCCAGTACTTC
TRBJ2-7 | few | TRBV11-3 | NA | CASSFQPDSYEQYF | TGTGCCAGCAGCTTCCAACCGGACTCCTACGAGCAGTACTTC
TRBJ1-5 | few | TRBV27 | NA | CASSSRQERGQPQHF | TGTGCCAGCAGTTCGCGGCAGGAGAGGGGTCAGCCCCAGCATTTT
TRBJ1-3 | NA | TRBV7-2 | TRBD1 | CASSDLTGYDRNTIYF | TGTGCCAGCAGCGACTTGACAGGGTATGATAGGAACACCATATATTTT
TRBJ2-1 | NA | TRBV24-1 | TRBD1 | CATSDRPQGADEQFF | TGTGCCACCAGTGACCGCCCTCAGGGGGCAGATGAGCAGTTCTTC
TRBJ1-2 | once | TRBV28 | TRBD1 | CASNLLRGLGGYTF | TGTGCCAGCAACCTACTTAGGGGGCTTGGTGGCTACACCTTC
TRBJ1-3 | NA | TRBV4-2 | NA | CASSQVPSGLSGNTIYF | TGTGCCAGCAGCCAAGTTCCCTCAGGGTTATCTGGAAACACCATATATTTT
TRBJ1-1 | few | TRBV5-1 | TRBD1 | CASSISGQGRNTEAFF | TGCGCCAGCAGCATTTCTGGACAGGGCCGGAACACTGAAGCTTTCTTT
TRBJ1-4 | NA | TRBV14 | NA | CASSQGSGANEKLFF | TGTGCCAGCAGCCAAGGAAGCGGGGCTAATGAAAAACTGTTTTTT
TRBJ2-7 | once | TRBV18 | TRBD1 | CASSPIIIQGPHEQYF | TGTGCCAGCTCACCCATCATAATACAGGGGCCCCACGAGCAGTACTTC
TRBJ2-5 | once | TRBV11-2 | NA | CASSFNGGGETQYF | TGTGCCAGCAGCTTTAACGGGGGTGGGGAGACCCAGTACTTC
TRBJ2-3 | once | TRBV6-1 | NA | CASSEGLRGLTDTQYF | TGTGCCAGCAGTGAAGGTTTGCGGGGGCTCACAGATACGCAGTATTTT
TRBJ1-1 | NA | TRBV14 | NA | CASSHSRREAEAFF | TGTGCCAGCAGCCATTCCCGGCGGGAGGCTGAAGCTTTCTTT
TRBJ1-5 | NA | TRBV28 | NA | CASSAMGGAEGQPQHF | TGTGCCAGCAGTGCCATGGGAGGGGCCGAAGGGCAGCCCCAGCATTTT
TRBJ1-3 | NA | TRBV7-6 | TRBD1 | CASSLGQGAVGNTIYF | TGTGCCAGCAGCTTAGGACAGGGGGCGGTCGGAAACACCATATATTTT
TRBJ1-5 | NA | TRBV7-2 | TRBD1 | CASSLENRGGNQPQHF | TGTGCCAGCAGCTTAGAGAACAGGGGAGGGAATCAGCCCCAGCATTTT
TRBJ1-4 | once | TRBV30 | NA | CAWSVVQGFEKLFF | TGTGCCTGGAGTGTAGTTCAGGGTTTTGAAAAACTGTTTTTT
TRBJ2-7 | few | TRBV3-1/TRBV3-2 | TRBD1 | CASSPGQGTYEQYF | TGTGCCAGCAGCCCCGGACAGGGAACTTACGAGCAGTACTTC
TRBJ1-1 | NA | TRBV12-3/TRBV12-4 | NA | CASSIQRGTEAFF | TGTGCCAGCAGTATTCAACGTGGAACTGAAGCTTTCTTT
TRBJ1-2 | NA | TRBV6-5 | TRBD1 | CASSYSKGQGLNGYTF | TGTGCCAGCAGTTACTCGAAGGGACAGGGTCTCAATGGCTACACCTTC
TRBJ1-5 | NA | TRBV18 | TRBD1 | CASSPIRGIHQPQHF | TGTGCCAGCTCACCGATCAGGGGGATACATCAGCCCCAGCATTTT
TRBJ2-1 | once | TRBV27 | TRBD1 | CASRRTGAYNEQFF | TGTGCCAGCAGAAGGACAGGCGCTTACAATGAGCAGTTCTTC